This TCR beta chain was identified in a study of chemoradiotherapy in HPV16-positive cancers. Overall study findings and caveats: Non-HPV-specific T cells did not expand in tumors during treatment, whereas candidate HPV-specific clones and E7-related motifs did.

As regards this clone: The target antigen is unknown.

Some clones are missing from TCRdb's copy, which holds only in-frame ones; the method was immunoSEQ multiplex PCR. The table has 3,000 to 4,000 clones, around 82% seen once. V was shortened by 2 bases and J by 1 base, with 5 bases between the two germline ends. The germline V gene has CDR1 KGHSH and CDR2 LQKENI. The CDR3 covers 14 residues. The chain recombines TRBV18 with TRBJ2-2; D ambiguous. This TCR was recovered from a human donor with HPV-associated anogenital cancer. The sample here was tumor tissue, taken from a patient who underwent chemoradiotherapy. As DNA, the CDR3 is TGTGCCAGCTCACCAGGGGTGAACACCGGGGAGCTGTTTTTT. Translating it yields CASSPGVNTGELFF.